A selection of T cell receptor beta chains follows, all from one sample in a study of blood T cell repertoires in COVID-19. The repertoire was sequenced with immunoSEQ multiplex PCR; TCRdb's copy has only in-frame clones and lacks some. The sample holds fewer than 200,000 clones, 80% to 95% seen once. The sample was peripheral blood. Receptors originate from a man over 45 with acute or convalescent COVID-19. CDR3s include the opening cysteine and the closing phenylalanine or tryptophan. The D gene is left open where the match is weak. Not all rows give a size; the values are once, few, many and, for expanded clones, a class.

CASTTDRGDTEAFF,TGTGCCAGCACCACGGACAGGGGGGACACTGAAGCTTTCTTT,-,TRBV11-2,TRBD1,TRBJ1-1
CASSYVQSLDTQYF,TGTGCCAGCAGTTACGTACAGTCCCTAGATACGCAGTATTTT,once,TRBV6-5,-,TRBJ2-3
CASSLGTGTTDTQYF,TGTGCCAGCAGCTTAGGGACAGGTACCACAGATACGCAGTATTTT,-,TRBV7-8,TRBD1,TRBJ2-3
CASSLEVGGETQYF,TGTGCCAGCAGCTTAGAGGTGGGGGGGGAGACCCAGTACTTC,once,TRBV7-8,TRBD2,TRBJ2-5
CASSLSTGSNQPQHF,TGTGCCAGCAGCTTATCTACAGGGAGCAATCAGCCCCAGCATTTT,-,TRBV7-9,-,TRBJ1-5
CASTTEGTRGYTGELFF,TGTGCCAGCACTACAGAGGGAACTAGAGGGTACACCGGGGAGCTGTTTTTT,-,TRBV28,-,TRBJ2-2
CASSSRFIHKNEKLFF,TGTGCCAGCAGTTCAAGATTCATACACAAAAATGAAAAACTGTTTTTT,-,TRBV28,-,TRBJ1-4
CASSLVGGAGPGELFF,TGCGCCAGCAGCTTGGTAGGGGGCGCTGGTCCCGGGGAGCTGTTTTTT,-,TRBV5-1,TRBD1,TRBJ2-2
CASSLSGRAGNEQFF,TGTGCCAGCAGTCTTAGCGGGAGGGCCGGGAATGAGCAGTTCTTC,once,TRBV3-1/TRBV3-2,TRBD2,TRBJ2-1
CATGLANTGELFF,TGTGCCACCGGACTAGCGAACACCGGGGAGCTGTTTTTT,-,TRBV15,TRBD2,TRBJ2-2
CASSHTTGARGYTF,TGCGCCAGCAGCCATACAACAGGGGCACGAGGCTACACCTTC,-,TRBV4-1,TRBD1,TRBJ1-2
CASSQRTGGILGIQYF,TGTGCCAGCAGCCAAAGGACAGGGGGCATTTTGGGGATTCAGTACTTC,few,TRBV7-2,TRBD1,TRBJ2-4
CASSPLAAGGTDTQYF,TGTGCCAGCTCACCACTTGCTGCGGGAGGCACAGATACGCAGTATTTT,-,TRBV18,TRBD2,TRBJ2-3
CASSLYRGYQETQYF,TGCGCCAGCAGCTTATATCGGGGGTACCAAGAGACCCAGTACTTC,-,TRBV5-1,-,TRBJ2-5
CASSISQGRQPQHF,TGTGCCAGTAGTATCTCACAGGGGAGGCAGCCCCAGCATTTT,-,TRBV19,TRBD1,TRBJ1-5
CAWTTGTGGAGETQYF,TGTGCCTGGACAACCGGGACAGGGGGCGCGGGGGAGACCCAGTACTTC,-,TRBV30,TRBD1,TRBJ2-5
CASQRGSSYNEQFF,TGTGCCAGCCAGCGGGGGAGCTCCTACAATGAGCAGTTCTTC,-,TRBV2,TRBD2,TRBJ2-1
CASSVAEYSEQYF,TGTGCCAGCAGCGTAGCGGAGTACTCCGAGCAGTACTTC,-,TRBV9,-,TRBJ2-7
CSARSGGSSYEQYF,TGCAGCGCCCGCAGCGGGGGAAGCTCCTACGAGCAGTACTTC,-,TRBV29-1,TRBD2,TRBJ2-7
CASGTGPGTGELFF,TGTGCCAGTGGGACTGGGCCGGGTACCGGGGAGCTGTTTTTT,-,TRBV19,-,TRBJ2-2
CASSEQRGGLSNYGYTF,TGTGCCAGCAGCGAACAAAGGGGGGGACTATCTAACTATGGCTACACCTTC,-,TRBV7-2,-,TRBJ1-2
CASSSYHRADTEAFF,TGTGCCAGCAGCTCCTACCACAGGGCGGACACTGAAGCTTTCTTT,once,TRBV7-3,-,TRBJ1-1
CASSFRGTDEGETQYF,TGTGCCAGCAGTTTCCGTGGGACAGACGAGGGGGAGACCCAGTACTTC,-,TRBV28,TRBD1,TRBJ2-5
CASSRTGYTEAFF,TGTGCCAGCAGCAGGACAGGGTACACTGAAGCTTTCTTT,-,TRBV27,TRBD1,TRBJ1-1
CASSPESSESYNEQFF,TGCGCCAGCAGCCCCGAAAGTAGCGAGTCCTACAATGAGCAGTTCTTC,once,TRBV4-1,-,TRBJ2-1
CASSSGQGGRQQYF,TGTGCCAGCAGTTCGGGACAGGGAGGAAGGCAGCAGTACTTC,-,TRBV6-6,TRBD1,TRBJ2-7
CASSLNRLSGLGYTF,TGTGCCAGCAGTTTAAACAGATTATCAGGGTTGGGCTACACCTTC,-,TRBV28,-,TRBJ1-2
CAISDTTGNNQPQHF,TGTGCCATCAGTGATACAACAGGGAACAATCAGCCCCAGCATTTT,-,TRBV10-3,-,TRBJ1-5
CASSLSPLSGYEQYF,TGTGCCAGCAGCTTATCCCCCCTTAGCGGGTACGAGCAGTACTTC,-,TRBV11-2,TRBD2,TRBJ2-7
CASSLGGTGGGQPQHF,TGCGCCAGCAGCTTGGGAGGGACAGGGGGCGGTCAGCCCCAGCATTTT,once,TRBV5-1,TRBD1,TRBJ1-5
CASSYSRTGGAEAFF,TGTGCCAGCAGTTACTCGAGGACAGGCGGTGCTGAAGCTTTCTTT,-,TRBV6-2/TRBV6-3,TRBD1,TRBJ1-1
CASSLGISSGQETQYF,TGTGCCAGCAGCTTAGGTATATCTAGCGGCCAAGAGACCCAGTACTTC,-,TRBV11-3,TRBD2,TRBJ2-5
CASSAGAELEQFF,TGTGCCAGCAGTGCAGGGGCCGAGTTAGAGCAGTTCTTC,-,TRBV9,-,TRBJ2-1
CASSPPGLPSGNTIYF,TGTGCCAGCTCACCACCGGGGCTCCCCTCTGGAAACACCATATATTTT,once,TRBV18,-,TRBJ1-3
CASSLSRVGQPQHF,TGTGCCAGCAGCTTGTCGAGGGTCGGTCAGCCCCAGCATTTT,-,TRBV5-5,-,TRBJ1-5
CATSPRVAGGPSAKNIQYF,TGTGCCACCAGTCCTAGGGTAGCGGGAGGGCCCTCAGCCAAAAACATTCAGTACTTC,-,TRBV15,TRBD2,TRBJ2-4
CASSLNWPGQGSSPLHF,TGTGCCAGCAGTTTAAATTGGCCGGGACAGGGGAGTTCACCCCTCCACTTT,-,TRBV27,TRBD1,TRBJ1-6
CASTPQGAYNSPLHF,TGTGCCAGTACTCCACAGGGAGCCTATAATTCACCCCTCCACTTT,-,TRBV19,-,TRBJ1-6
CAISEQGNYGYTF,TGTGCCATCAGTGAGCAGGGGAACTATGGCTACACCTTC,-,TRBV10-3,-,TRBJ1-2
CASSHRDRGSGANVLTF,TGTGCCAGCAGCCATCGGGACAGGGGATCTGGGGCCAACGTCCTGACTTTC,once,TRBV14,TRBD1,TRBJ2-6
CASSPSGYASYNEQFF,TGTGCCAGCAGCCCGAGCGGGTACGCCTCCTACAATGAGCAGTTCTTC,-,TRBV14,-,TRBJ2-1
CASSFPGGPYNEQFF,TGTGCCAGCAGTTTTCCGGGAGGGCCTTACAATGAGCAGTTCTTC,-,TRBV27,TRBD2,TRBJ2-1
CASSITAGAEQYF,TGTGCCAGTAGTATAACTGCGGGAGCCGAGCAGTACTTC,-,TRBV19,TRBD2,TRBJ2-7
CASSVADRGYGLGEKLFF,TGTGCCAGCAGCGTAGCTGATCGGGGGTACGGACTGGGAGAAAAACTGTTTTTT,-,TRBV9,-,TRBJ1-4
CASSFSGGETQYF,TGTGCCAGCAGCTTTTCAGGGGGAGAGACCCAGTACTTC,-,TRBV7-2,TRBD1,TRBJ2-5
CASSQETGTQRNTIYF,TGCGCCAGCAGCCAAGAGACCGGGACACAGAGGAACACCATATATTTT,-,TRBV4-3,-,TRBJ1-3
CASSLDRDSYEQYF,TGTGCCAGCAGCTTGGACAGGGACAGCTACGAGCAGTACTTC,-,TRBV5-8,TRBD1,TRBJ2-7
CASSYVGGASYEQYF,TGTGCCAGCAGTTACGTGGGCGGGGCCTCCTACGAGCAGTACTTC,-,TRBV27,-,TRBJ2-7
CSVEERQGPTF,TGCAGCGTTGAAGAAAGGCAGGGCCCCACCTTC,-,TRBV29-1,-,TRBJ1-2
CASTGHTEAFF,TGTGCCTCAACAGGACACACTGAAGCTTTCTTT,-,TRBV28,-,TRBJ1-1
CASSQGGGLADEQFF,TGCGCCAGCAGCCAAGGGGGAGGACTAGCGGATGAGCAGTTCTTC,-,TRBV4-1,TRBD2,TRBJ2-1
CASSRLGQGAKNIQYF,TGTGCCAGCAGTCGCCTCGGACAGGGAGCCAAAAACATTCAGTACTTC,-,TRBV28,TRBD1,TRBJ2-4
CASRGRAVWGDTQYF,TGTGCCAGCAGAGGCAGGGCGGTTTGGGGAGATACGCAGTATTTT,-,TRBV7-9,-,TRBJ2-3
CASRSTGLGSPLHF,TGTGCCAGCCGATCCACAGGGTTGGGATCACCCCTCCACTTT,-,TRBV6-5,-,TRBJ1-6
CASSLGLGANYGYTF,TGTGCCAGCAGTTTAGGGCTGGGAGCTAACTATGGCTACACCTTC,-,TRBV28,-,TRBJ1-2
CASSLRGGNNQPQHF,TGTGCCAGCAGTCTCCGGGGAGGGAACAATCAGCCCCAGCATTTT,-,TRBV6-2/TRBV6-3,-,TRBJ1-5
CSVGRTGGNYGYTF,TGCAGCGTTGGGCGGACAGGCGGTAACTATGGCTACACCTTC,-,TRBV29-1,TRBD1,TRBJ1-2
CASSGPRQGNTEAFF,TGTGCCAGTAGCGGGCCAAGACAGGGGAACACTGAAGCTTTCTTT,-,TRBV19,TRBD1,TRBJ1-1
CASSFGDSQSTGELFF,TGTGCCAGCAGCTTTGGGGACAGCCAGTCTACCGGGGAGCTGTTTTTT,-,TRBV7-9,TRBD1,TRBJ2-2
CAISESSERRQYF,TGTGCCATCAGTGAGTCGTCGGAGCGTCGGCAGTACTTC,-,TRBV10-3,-,TRBJ2-7